This TCR beta chain was identified in a study of shared T cell receptors in the human thymus. Here immunoSEQ multiplex PCR was the method, and the copy in TCRdb shows in-frame clones only, minus some. The top ten hold 0.0094% of the sample, which has hundreds of thousands of clones, about 89% seen once. Looked up from germline, CDR1 is LGHNA and CDR2 is YSLEER. V dropped 0 bases and J dropped 7 bases, with 13 bases sitting between them. The CDR3 has 15 residues. These data also formed part of another study, on human thymus T cells. That report adds: Corrective cardiac operations yielded the resected thymus tissue. Unrelated people showed highly overlapping thymic repertoires, related research reported.

The origin of this receptor is a boy younger than two with a congenital heart defect. Source material: thymocytes. This chain connects TRBV4-3 to TRBJ1-5; D not certain. The CDR3: CASSQDIREFQPQHF. The CDR3 DNA reads TGCGCCAGCAGCCAAGACATTCGGGAGTTCCAGCCCCAGCATTTT.